The text below deals with one TCR beta chain. The data were obtained in a study of shared clonotypes between healthy human individuals. The overall study: Three CD4 naive, three CD4 memory, two CD8 naive and one CD8 memory plate were used per donor.

Per the germline V gene, CDR1 is MGHDK and CDR2 is SYGVNS. This CDR3 is built from 13 residues. V was pared by 3 bases and J by 2 bases, with 8 bases between. The repertoire was sequenced with immunoSEQ multiplex PCR; TCRdb's copy has only in-frame clones and lacks some. Counted here are a few million clones, over 85% occurring once; the ten biggest clones make up about 0.39%. The sample was naive CD4+ T cells from PBMCs. Documented subset: CD45RA+ positively selected. The sequence was obtained from a man younger than 30 in good health. Some clones in this sample may be carry-over from other donors' samples. This chain links TRBV25-1 with TRBJ2-7, with D possibly being TRBD2 (5 bases). Written as DNA, the CDR3 is TGTGCCAGCAGTGACAGCGGTCCCTACGAGCAGTACTTC. It translates to CASSDSGPYEQYF.